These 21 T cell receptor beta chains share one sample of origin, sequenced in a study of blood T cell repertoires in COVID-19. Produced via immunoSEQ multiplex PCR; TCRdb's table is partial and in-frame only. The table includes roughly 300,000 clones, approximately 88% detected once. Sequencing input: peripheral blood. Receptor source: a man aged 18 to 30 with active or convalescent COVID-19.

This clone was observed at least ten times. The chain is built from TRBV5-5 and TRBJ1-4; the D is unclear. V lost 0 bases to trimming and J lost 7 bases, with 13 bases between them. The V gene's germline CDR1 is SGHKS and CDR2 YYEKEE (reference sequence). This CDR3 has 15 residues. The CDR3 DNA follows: TGTGCCAGCAGCTTGGCTTTCACTTCTACTGAAAAACTGTTTTTT. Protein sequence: CASSLAFTSTEKLFF.

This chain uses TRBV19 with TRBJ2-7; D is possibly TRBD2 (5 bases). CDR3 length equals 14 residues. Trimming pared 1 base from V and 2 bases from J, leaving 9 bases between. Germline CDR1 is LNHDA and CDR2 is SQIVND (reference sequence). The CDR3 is CASSIALGAYEQYF. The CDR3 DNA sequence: TGTGCCAGTAGTATAGCCCTCGGGGCCTACGAGCAGTACTTC.

The CDR3 loop reads CASAVRGALTDTQYF. DNA of the CDR3: TGTGCCAGCGCGGTGCGGGGGGCCCTCACAGATACGCAGTATTTT. The chain has TRBV6-5 and TRBJ2-3; 8 positions match TRBD2. Germline CDR1 is MNHEY and CDR2 is SVGAGI. This CDR3 has 15 residues. The J segment lost 2 bases and the V segment lost 8 bases, leaving 9 bases of the junction unmatched.

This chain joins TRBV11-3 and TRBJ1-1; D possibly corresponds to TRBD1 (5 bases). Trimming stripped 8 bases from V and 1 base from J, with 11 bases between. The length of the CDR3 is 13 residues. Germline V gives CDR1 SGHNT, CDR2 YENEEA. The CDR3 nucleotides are TGTGCCAGCTCGATCGGGGGGAACACTGAAGCTTTCTTT. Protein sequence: CASSIGGNTEAFF.

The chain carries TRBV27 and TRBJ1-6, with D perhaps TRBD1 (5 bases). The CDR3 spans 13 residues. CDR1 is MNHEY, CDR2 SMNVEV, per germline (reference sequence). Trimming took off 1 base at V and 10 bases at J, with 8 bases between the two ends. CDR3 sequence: CASSLYQGSPLHF. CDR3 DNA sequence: TGTGCCAGCAGTTTATATCAGGGCTCACCCCTCCACTTT.

This chain's CDR3 is CASSQYLREQETQYF. The CDR3 DNA reads TGCGCCAGCAGCCAATACCTTCGGGAGCAAGAGACCCAGTACTTC. The chain couples TRBV4-3 to TRBJ2-5; D is perhaps TRBD2 (6 bases). The CDR3 runs to 15 residues. Looked up from germline, CDR1 is LGHNA and CDR2 is YSLEER. V was pared by 2 bases and J by 2 bases, with 12 bases between.

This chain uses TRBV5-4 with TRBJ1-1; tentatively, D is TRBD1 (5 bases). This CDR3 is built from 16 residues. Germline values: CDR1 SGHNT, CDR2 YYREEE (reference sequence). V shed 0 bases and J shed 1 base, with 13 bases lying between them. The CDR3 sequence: CASSLGIGGGNTEAFF. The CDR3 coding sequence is TGTGCCAGCAGCTTGGGAATTGGGGGGGGGAACACTGAAGCTTTCTTT.

This CDR3 reads CASHVRDTNTEAFF. CDR3 nucleotides: TGTGCCAGCCACGTTCGAGATACGAACACTGAAGCTTTCTTT. V and J are TRBV27 and TRBJ1-1; D is unclear. Germline values: CDR1 MNHEY, CDR2 SMNVEV (reference sequence). CDR3 length: 14 amino acids. V was cut by 8 bases and J by 1 base, with 14 bases left in between.

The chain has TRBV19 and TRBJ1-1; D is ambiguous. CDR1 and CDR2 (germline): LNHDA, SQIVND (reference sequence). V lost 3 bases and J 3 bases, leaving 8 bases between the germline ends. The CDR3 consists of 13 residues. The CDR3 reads CASSMVLYTEAFF. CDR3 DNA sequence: TGTGCCAGTAGTATGGTGCTATACACTGAAGCTTTCTTT.

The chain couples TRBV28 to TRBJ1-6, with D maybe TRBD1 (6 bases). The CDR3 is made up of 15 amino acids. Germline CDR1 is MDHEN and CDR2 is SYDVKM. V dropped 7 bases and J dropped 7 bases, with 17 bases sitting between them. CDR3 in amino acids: CASIPGGGWNSPLHF. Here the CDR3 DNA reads TGTGCCAGCATCCCGGGAGGGGGTTGGAATTCACCCCTCCACTTT. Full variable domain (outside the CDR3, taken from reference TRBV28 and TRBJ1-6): DVKVTQSSRYLVKRTGEKVFLECVQDMDHENMFWYRQDPGLGLRLIYFSYDVKMKEKGDIPEGYSVSREKKERFSLILESASTNQTSMYLCASIPGGGWNSPLHFGNGTRLTVT.

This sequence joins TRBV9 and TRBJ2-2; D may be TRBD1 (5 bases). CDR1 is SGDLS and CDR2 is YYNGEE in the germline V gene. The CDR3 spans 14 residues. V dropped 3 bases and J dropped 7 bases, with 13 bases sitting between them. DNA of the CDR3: TGTGCCAGCAGCGAGGGGTCAGGTTACGGGGAGCTGTTTTTT. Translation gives CASSEGSGYGELFF.

DNA for the CDR3: TGTGCCAGCAGCGTAGAACCAGGTAGCGTAGGCAATCAGCCCCAGCATTTT. Translation: CASSVEPGSVGNQPQHF. The V call is TRBV9, the J call TRBJ1-5; the D is unclear. Germline V gene data show CDR1 as SGDLS and CDR2 as YYNGEE. V lost 0 bases to trimming and J lost 2 bases, with 15 bases between them. CDR3 length equals 17 residues.

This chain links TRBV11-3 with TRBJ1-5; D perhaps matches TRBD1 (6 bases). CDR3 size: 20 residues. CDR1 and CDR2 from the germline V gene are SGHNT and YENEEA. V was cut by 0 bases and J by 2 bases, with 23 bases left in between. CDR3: CASSLEVRGHRKGGNQPQHF. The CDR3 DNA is TGTGCCAGCAGCTTAGAGGTCCGGGGACACCGAAAGGGAGGCAATCAGCCCCAGCATTTT.

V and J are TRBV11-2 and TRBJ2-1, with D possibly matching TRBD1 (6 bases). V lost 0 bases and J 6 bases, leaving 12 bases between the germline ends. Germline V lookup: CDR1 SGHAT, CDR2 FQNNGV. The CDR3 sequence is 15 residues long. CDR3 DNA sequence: TGTGCCAGCAGCTTAGATATCGCAGGGGTCAATGAGCAGTTCTTC. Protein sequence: CASSLDIAGVNEQFF.

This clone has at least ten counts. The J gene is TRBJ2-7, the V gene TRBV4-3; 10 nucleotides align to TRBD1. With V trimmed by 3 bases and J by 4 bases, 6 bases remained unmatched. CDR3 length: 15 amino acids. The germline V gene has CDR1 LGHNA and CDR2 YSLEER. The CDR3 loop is CASSQAGTGEYEQYF. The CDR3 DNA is TGCGCCAGCAGCCAGGCCGGGACAGGGGAATACGAGCAGTACTTC.

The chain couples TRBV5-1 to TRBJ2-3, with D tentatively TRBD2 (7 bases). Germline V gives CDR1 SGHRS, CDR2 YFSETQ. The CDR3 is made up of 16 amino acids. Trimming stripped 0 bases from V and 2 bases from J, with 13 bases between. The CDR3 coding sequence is TGCGCCAGCAGCTTGGGGCAGGGGACTAACACAGATACGCAGTATTTT. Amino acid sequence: CASSLGQGTNTDTQYF.

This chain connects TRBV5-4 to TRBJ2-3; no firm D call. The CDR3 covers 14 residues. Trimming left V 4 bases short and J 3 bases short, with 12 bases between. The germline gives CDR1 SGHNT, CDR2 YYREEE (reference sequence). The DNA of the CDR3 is TGTGCCAGCAGCCCTAGGCCACCAACAGATACGCAGTATTTT. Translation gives CASSPRPPTDTQYF.

CDR3: CASSLSGQGNYGYTF. The DNA for the CDR3 is TGTGCCAGCAGCTTATCGGGACAGGGCAACTATGGCTACACCTTC. This chain joins TRBV7-8 and TRBJ1-2, with 9 positions matching TRBD1. Per germline, CDR1 SGHVS and CDR2 FQNEAQ. CDR3 length: 15 residues. With 2 bases clipped from V and 2 bases from J, the junction kept 3 bases outside the gene matches.

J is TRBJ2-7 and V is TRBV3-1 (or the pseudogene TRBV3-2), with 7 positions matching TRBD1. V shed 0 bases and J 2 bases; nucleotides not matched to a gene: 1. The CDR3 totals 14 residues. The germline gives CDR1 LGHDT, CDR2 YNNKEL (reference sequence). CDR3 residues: CASSQDTGAYEQYF. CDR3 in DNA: TGTGCCAGCAGCCAAGATACAGGGGCCTACGAGCAGTACTTC.

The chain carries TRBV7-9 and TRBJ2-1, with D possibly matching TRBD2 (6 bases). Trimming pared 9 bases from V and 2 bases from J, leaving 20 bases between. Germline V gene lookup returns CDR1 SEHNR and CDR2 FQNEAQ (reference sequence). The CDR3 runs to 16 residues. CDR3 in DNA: TGTGCCAGTGGGACTTTCCGACTTTCACCCTACAATGAGCAGTTCTTC. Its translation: CASGTFRLSPYNEQFF.

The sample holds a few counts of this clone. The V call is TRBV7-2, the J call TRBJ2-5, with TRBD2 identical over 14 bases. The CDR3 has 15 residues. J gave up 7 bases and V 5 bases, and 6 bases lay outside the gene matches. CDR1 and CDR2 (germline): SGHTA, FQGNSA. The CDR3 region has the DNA TGTGCCAGCAGCCCAAGACTAGCGGGGGGGGTGACCCAGTACTTC. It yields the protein CASSPRLAGGVTQYF.